This record looks at one TCR beta chain sequence and its context. This record comes from a study of blood T cell repertoires in COVID-19. Overall study context: Whether acute or convalescent, the COVID-19 samples came from the United States, Italy and Spain. PBMCs, B-cell-depleted T cells, or T cells were the source of the cDNA or gDNA that made up the material.

Measured with immunoSEQ multiplex PCR; TCRdb has only the in-frame clones, and not every one. Found here are 120,000 or so clones, approximately 88% of them singletons; the top ten hold approximately 13%. The V end lost 2 bases, the J end lost 6 bases, and 16 bases lay between the germline ends. The CDR3 covers 16 residues. Germline CDR1 reads LNHNV; CDR2 reads YYDKDF (reference sequence). The TCR comes from a woman in her twenties or thirties who had recovered from COVID-19. The chain links TRBV15 to TRBJ2-2, with a possible D match to TRBD2 (5 bases). Sequenced: peripheral blood. CDR3 coding DNA: TGTGCCACCAGCAGATCCCGGGGTAGCCAAGCCGGGGAGCTGTTTTTT. Translated: CATSRSRGSQAGELFF.